This passage covers 29 T cell receptor beta chains from one sample sequenced in a study of shared clonotypes between healthy human individuals. Clones were read by immunoSEQ multiplex PCR, and TCRdb kept only the in-frame ones, dropping some. The sample has under 1,900,000 clones, approximately 98.5% seen once. The sample comprised naive CD4+ T cells sorted from blood. Subset denoted: CD45RA+ positively selected. The receptors come from a man aged 25 to 40 in good health.

This clone was observed once. The chain employs TRBV5-4 and TRBJ1-1; D perhaps matches TRBD1 (5 bases). This CDR3 has 13 amino acids. Germline CDR1 SGHNT, CDR2 YYREEE (reference sequence). The V and J ends lost 4 bases and 6 bases respectively, with 13 bases between them. The CDR3 region is CASSPRAAAEAFF. CDR3 DNA: TGTGCCAGCAGCCCCAGGGCGGCGGCTGAAGCTTTCTTT.

The sample holds one count of this clone. The J gene is TRBJ1-2, the V gene TRBV5-6, with 9 bases fitting TRBD1. CDR1 and CDR2 (germline): SGHDT, YYEEEE. Trimming cost V 4 bases and J 7 bases; bases outside gene matches: 2. The CDR3 spans 12 residues. In nucleotides, the CDR3 is TGTGCCAGCAGCACGACAGGGGGTGGCTACACCTTC. Protein product: CASSTTGGGYTF.

V usage is TRBV15 and J usage is TRBJ1-5; D perhaps matches TRBD1 (5 bases). V dropped 1 base and J dropped 7 bases, with 14 bases sitting between them. CDR3 length: 15 residues. The V gene's germline CDR1 is LNHNV and CDR2 YYDKDF (reference sequence). The DNA of the CDR3 is TGTGCCACCAGCAGAGTCGTCCAGGGAGGGCAGCCCCAGCATTTT. Translating gives CATSRVVQGGQPQHF.

The rearrangement links TRBV18 to TRBJ1-2; maybe TRBD1 (5 bases). Deletions cut 5 bases from V and 1 base from J, with 17 bases between. This CDR3 has 16 amino acids. CDR1 is KGHSH and CDR2 is LQKENI in the germline V gene. The CDR3 nucleotides are TGTGCCAGCTCATCGTTGGTCCGGCAGGGTAACTATGGCTACACCTTC. Translation gives CASSSLVRQGNYGYTF.

The J gene is TRBJ2-7, the V gene TRBV5-6, with D perhaps matching TRBD2 (6 bases). The CDR3 runs to 13 residues. The germline V gene has CDR1 SGHDT and CDR2 YYEEEE. The V end was cut by 6 bases, the J end by 6 bases, with 16 bases between. The CDR3 coding sequence is TGTGCCAGCAAGCTTCTTCAGGGAGGCGAGCAGTACTTC. This gives the protein CASKLLQGGEQYF.

Concerning this clone: Other DNA sequences from this sample encode an identical CDR3 as well. This chain uses TRBV11-2 with TRBJ2-5; the D is unclear. Germline loops: CDR1 SGHAT, CDR2 FQNNGV. This CDR3 contains 11 residues. V lost 3 bases and J 5 bases, leaving 4 bases between the germline ends. The CDR3 bases are TGTGCCAGCAGCTTGAGGGAGACCCAGTACTTC. It is translated as CASSLRETQYF.

The rearrangement uses TRBV7-2 and TRBJ2-7; D is ambiguous. This CDR3 has 15 residues. Between the trimmed V and J ends, which lost 5 bases and 2 bases, there was a span of 16 bases. Germline V CDR1 and CDR2: SGHTA, FQGNSA. CDR3 residues: CASSPERLAPYEQYF. The CDR3 DNA reads as TGTGCCAGCAGCCCCGAGAGATTAGCACCCTACGAGCAGTACTTC.

This sequence joins TRBV28 and TRBJ2-5; TRBD2 matches 9 bases. This CDR3 region has 16 residues. Germline V gene lookup returns CDR1 MDHEN and CDR2 SYDVKM. Trimming removed 5 bases from V and 2 bases from J; junction bases left unmatched: 9. In DNA form, the CDR3 reads TGTGCCAGCAGTCTAGCGGGGACTTGGCAACAAGAGACCCAGTACTTC. As protein: CASSLAGTWQQETQYF. The whole variable domain, filled in from reference TRBV28 and TRBJ2-5, reads DVKVTQSSRYLVKRTGEKVFLECVQDMDHENMFWYRQDPGLGLRLIYFSYDVKMKEKGDIPEGYSVSREKKERFSLILESASTNQTSMYLCASSLAGTWQQETQYFGPGTRLLVL.

The J gene is TRBJ1-4, the V gene TRBV7-2; D is uncertain. The CDR3 has 15 residues. Per germline, CDR1 SGHTA and CDR2 FQGNSA. V lost 0 bases and J lost 5, with 10 bases in between. This CDR3 reads CASSLAWGGNEKLFF. The CDR3 bases are TGTGCCAGCAGCTTAGCCTGGGGAGGGAATGAAAAACTGTTTTTT.

The rearrangement links TRBV4-1 to TRBJ1-2; D unclear. Trimming shortened V by 4 bases and J by 8 bases, and 20 bases separated the two germline ends. Germline assignment: CDR1 MGHRA and CDR2 YSYEKL. The length of the CDR3 is 15 residues. The CDR3 DNA is TGCGCCAGCAGCCTCTCCTTCACGGCCAACTTAGGCTACACCTTC. Its protein is CASSLSFTANLGYTF.

The chain uses TRBV5-1 and TRBJ2-2, with a tentative D call TRBD2 (6 bases). The CDR3 has 19 residues. V was clipped by 0 bases and J by 4 bases, with 22 bases between them. CDR1 and CDR2 from the germline V gene are SGHRS and YFSETQ. The CDR3 bases are TGCGCCAGCAGCTTGGTGGGACCCCCTTACTACGGGGGCACCGGGGAGCTGTTTTTT. Translation gives CASSLVGPPYYGGTGELFF.

Worth noting for this clone: This specimen includes other DNA sequences encoding the same CDR3. The rearrangement links TRBV9 to TRBJ2-7; D is unresolved. V was shortened by 1 base and J by 2 bases, with 10 bases between the two germline ends. This CDR3 spans 14 amino acids. The germline V gene encodes CDR1 SGDLS and CDR2 YYNGEE. In nucleotides, the CDR3 is TGTGCCAGCAGCGTAACCGCAGGAGCCTACGAGCAGTACTTC. Its translation: CASSVTAGAYEQYF. Variable domain in full (rest from reference TRBV9 and TRBJ2-7): DSGVTQTPKHLITATGQRVTLRCSPRSGDLSVYWYQQSLDQGLQFLIQYYNGEERAKGNILERFSAQQFPDLHSELNLSSLELGDSALYFCASSVTAGAYEQYFGPGTRLTVT.

V usage is TRBV6-1 and J usage is TRBJ2-3, with 7 bases identical to TRBD2. CDR1 is MNHNS and CDR2 is SASEGT in the germline V gene. This CDR3 is 16 amino acids long. The ends lost 2 bases at V and 3 bases at J; junction bases unmatched: 8. CDR3 bases: TGTGCCAGCAGTGAACGGAGTCGGGGGGTGACAGATACGCAGTATTTT. Translating gives CASSERSRGVTDTQYF.

Notes on this clone: This sample also contains other DNA sequences that code for the same CDR3. This chain uses TRBV7-9 with TRBJ2-5; unclear D gene. Looked up from germline, CDR1 is SEHNR and CDR2 is FQNEAQ (reference sequence). CDR3 length: 14 residues. V shed 0 bases and J shed 1 base, with 6 bases lying between them. CDR3 in amino acids: CASSLAGSQETQYF. The CDR3 DNA is TGTGCCAGCAGCTTAGCAGGAAGCCAAGAGACCCAGTACTTC.

The gene calls are TRBV25-1 and TRBJ1-1, with unresolved D. This CDR3 has 15 amino acids. The germline CDR1 and CDR2 sequences are MGHDK and SYGVNS. The V and J ends lost 1 base and 1 base respectively, with 10 bases between them. CDR3 region: CASSESGRGNTEAFF. CDR3 bases: TGTGCCAGCAGTGAATCCGGGCGGGGGAACACTGAAGCTTTCTTT.

V usage is TRBV5-4 and J usage is TRBJ2-3, with 7 bases that match TRBD2. The germline gives CDR1 SGHNT, CDR2 YYREEE (reference sequence). Germline trimming cut 5 bases from V and 4 bases from J; bases unmatched to any gene: 10. The CDR3 spans 15 residues. The CDR3 nucleotides are TGTGCCAGCAGTCAGGCCTTCGGGAGGCCAGATACGCAGTATTTT. Encoded protein: CASSQAFGRPDTQYF. The whole variable domain, filled in from reference TRBV5-4 and TRBJ2-3, reads ETGVTQSPTHLIKTRGQQVTLRCSSQSGHNTVSWYQQALGQGPQFIFQYYREEENGRGNFPPRFSGLQFPNYSSELNVNALELDDSALYLCASSQAFGRPDTQYFGPGTRLTVL.

V usage is TRBV6-5 and J usage is TRBJ2-1; no reliable D call. There are 13 residues in the CDR3. The V end lost 0 bases, the J end lost 13 bases, and 13 bases lay between the germline ends. Germline CDR1 reads MNHEY; CDR2 reads SVGAGI. The DNA for the CDR3 is TGTGCCAGCAGTTACTCGACCGCGAGGTTCCAGTTCTTC. Translation: CASSYSTARFQFF.

The genes are TRBV2 and TRBJ2-5; 10 positions match TRBD1. CDR1 and CDR2 from the germline V gene are SNHLY and FYNNEI. CDR3 length: 16 residues. The V segment lost 1 base and the J segment 5 bases; nucleotides outside the gene matches: 7. In nucleotides, the CDR3 is TGTGCCAGCAGTGAAGAGGGGACAGGGGTTTCCGAGACCCAGTACTTC. This gives the protein CASSEEGTGVSETQYF. Looking up the rest from reference TRBV2 and TRBJ2-5 gives the full variable domain: EPEVTQTPSHQVTQMGQEVILRCVPISNHLYFYWYRQILGQKVEFLVSFYNNEISEKSEIFDDQFSVERPDGSNFTLKIRSTKLEDSAMYFCASSEEGTGVSETQYFGPGTRLLVL.

The chain uses TRBV5-4 and TRBJ2-5; 8 bases are a match to TRBD1. Germline trimming cut 4 bases from V and 5 bases from J; bases unmatched to any gene: 7. The germline V gene encodes CDR1 SGHNT and CDR2 YYREEE (reference sequence). The length of the CDR3 is 14 residues. CDR3 nucleotide sequence: TGTGCCAGCAGCGGTAAAGGACAGGGCGAGACCCAGTACTTC. It translates to CASSGKGQGETQYF. The full variable domain, with the rest looked up from reference TRBV5-4 and TRBJ2-5, is ETGVTQSPTHLIKTRGQQVTLRCSSQSGHNTVSWYQQALGQGPQFIFQYYREEENGRGNFPPRFSGLQFPNYSSELNVNALELDDSALYLCASSGKGQGETQYFGPGTRLLVL.

This chain connects TRBV28 to TRBJ2-4, with D possibly being TRBD1 (5 bases). CDR1 and CDR2 (germline): MDHEN, SYDVKM. The CDR3 runs 17 residues. V lost 5 bases and J lost 6, with 23 bases in between. CDR3 bases: TGTGCCAGCAGTGACCACTTAACAGGTTCGGGTTTAAACATTCAGTACTTC. Translation gives CASSDHLTGSGLNIQYF.

The chain links TRBV7-2 to TRBJ1-2; no firm D call. V gave up 5 bases and J gave up 8 bases, with 18 bases separating them. This CDR3 contains 14 residues. The germline CDR1 and CDR2 sequences are SGHTA and FQGNSA. The CDR3 DNA reads as TGTGCCAGCAGCCAAGACCCCGGCGAACGCGGCTACACCTTC. This translates into CASSQDPGERGYTF.

This sequence joins TRBV20-1 and TRBJ2-1; no definite D call. CDR1 is DFQATT, CDR2 SNEGSKA, per germline (reference sequence). The CDR3 is 10 amino acids. CDR3 nucleotide sequence: TGCAGCGAACCCTACAATGAGCAGTTCTTC. Residues: CSEPYNEQFF.

V and J are TRBV18 and TRBJ1-2; D gene uncertain. With 2 bases removed from V and 1 base from J, the gap between germline ends came to 14 bases. There are 16 residues in the CDR3. Germline V gives CDR1 KGHSH, CDR2 LQKENI. The DNA for the CDR3 is TGTGCCAGCTCACCAGTAGATTTGAGCCTTAACTATGGCTACACCTTC. It specifies CASSPVDLSLNYGYTF. Variable domain in full (rest from reference TRBV18 and TRBJ1-2): NAGVMQNPRHLVRRRGQEARLRCSPMKGHSHVYWYRQLPEEGLKFMVYLQKENIIDESGMPKERFSAEFPKEGPSILRIQQVVRGDSAAYFCASSPVDLSLNYGYTFGSGTRLTVV.

Written as DNA, the CDR3 is TGTGCCAGTAGTATTTTCGACAGGTCCCACGAGCAGTACTTC. Amino acids: CASSIFDRSHEQYF. The V call is TRBV19, the J call TRBJ2-7, with D tentatively TRBD1 (6 bases). V was cut by 3 bases and J by 5 bases, with 14 bases left in between. Germline CDR1 LNHDA, CDR2 SQIVND (reference sequence). CDR3 length: 14 amino acids.

The chain joins TRBV4-2 to TRBJ2-7, with 9 bases fitting TRBD2. CDR1 and CDR2 (germline): LGHNA, YNFKEQ. V shed 4 bases and J 2 bases; nucleotides not matched to a gene: 6. The CDR3 has 15 residues. The CDR3 spells CASSPATSGTYEQYF. The CDR3 DNA reads TGTGCCAGCAGCCCTGCGACTAGCGGAACCTACGAGCAGTACTTC.

The J gene is TRBJ2-7, the V gene TRBV5-1; 14 bases agree with TRBD2. CDR1 is SGHRS and CDR2 is YFSETQ in the germline V gene. V trimming: 1 base; J trimming: 1 base; junction bases outside the gene matches: 13. This CDR3 region has 20 residues. CDR3 protein: CASSLHGTSGSAPRSYEQYF. For the CDR3, the DNA is TGCGCCAGCAGCTTGCATGGGACTAGCGGGAGTGCCCCGCGGTCCTACGAGCAGTACTTC. Full variable domain (rest looked up from reference TRBV5-1 and TRBJ2-7): KAGVTQTPRYLIKTRGQQVTLSCSPISGHRSVSWYQQTPGQGLQFLFEYFSETQRNKGNFPGRFSGRQFSNSRSEMNVSTLELGDSALYLCASSLHGTSGSAPRSYEQYFGPGTRLTVT.

The DNA for the CDR3 is TGTGCCACCTACTCGGGGAGCAGACGCTACACCTTC. Its protein product is CATYSGSRRYTF. The rearrangement uses TRBV6-6 and TRBJ1-2, with no clear D. The CDR3 contains 12 residues. In germline, CDR1 is MNHNY, CDR2 SVGAGI (reference sequence). The V end lost 10 bases, the J end lost 9 bases, and 18 bases lay between the germline ends.

About this clone itself: The same CDR3 can be traced to other DNA sequences in this sample. The chain has TRBV9 and TRBJ2-3; D may be TRBD2 (5 bases). The CDR3 has 13 residues. Germline V gene sequence: CDR1 SGDLS, CDR2 YYNGEE. The V and J ends lost 3 bases and 3 bases respectively, with 8 bases between them. The DNA of the CDR3 is TGTGCCAGCAGCGGGAGAGGGACAGATACGCAGTATTTT. Translation gives CASSGRGTDTQYF.

This sequence joins TRBV5-4 and TRBJ2-1; TRBD2 matches at 9 bases. Trimming at V came to 4 bases and at J to 5 bases, leaving 7 bases not matched to a gene. The V gene's germline CDR1 is SGHNT and CDR2 YYREEE (reference sequence). The CDR3 runs 15 residues. The CDR3 loop is CASSRGGAPNNEQFF. The CDR3 DNA is TGTGCCAGCAGCCGCGGGGGGGCGCCGAACAATGAGCAGTTCTTC.